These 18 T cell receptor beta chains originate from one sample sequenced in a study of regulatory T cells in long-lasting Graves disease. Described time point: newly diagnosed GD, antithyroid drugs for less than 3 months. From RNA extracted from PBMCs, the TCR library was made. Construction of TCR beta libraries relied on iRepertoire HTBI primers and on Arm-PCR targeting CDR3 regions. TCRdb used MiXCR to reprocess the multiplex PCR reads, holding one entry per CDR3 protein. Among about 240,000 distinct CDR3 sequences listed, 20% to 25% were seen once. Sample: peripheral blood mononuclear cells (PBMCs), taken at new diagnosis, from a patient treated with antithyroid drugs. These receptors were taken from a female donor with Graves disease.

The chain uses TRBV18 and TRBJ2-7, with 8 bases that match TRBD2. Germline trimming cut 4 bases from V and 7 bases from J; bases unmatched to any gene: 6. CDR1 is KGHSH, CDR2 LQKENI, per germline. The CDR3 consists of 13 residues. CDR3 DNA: TGTGCCAGCTCACTCGGGGGGGCATGGGAGCAGTACTTC. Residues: CASSLGGAWEQYF.

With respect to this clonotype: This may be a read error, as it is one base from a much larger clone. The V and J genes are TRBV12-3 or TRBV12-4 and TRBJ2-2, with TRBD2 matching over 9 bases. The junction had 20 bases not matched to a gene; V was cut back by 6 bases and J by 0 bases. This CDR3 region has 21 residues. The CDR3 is CASSQLGGLAERLANTGELFF. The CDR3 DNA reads TGTGCCAGCAGCCAATTAGGGGGACTAGCCGAACGACTAGCGAACACCGGGGAGCTGTTTTTT.

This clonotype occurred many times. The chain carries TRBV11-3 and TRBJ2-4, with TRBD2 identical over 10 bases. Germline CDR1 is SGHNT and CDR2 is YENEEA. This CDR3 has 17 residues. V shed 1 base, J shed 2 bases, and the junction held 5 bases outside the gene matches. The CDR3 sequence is CASSLGSGRASKNIQYF. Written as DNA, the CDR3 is TGTGCCAGCAGCTTAGGGAGCGGGAGGGCCTCCAAAAACATTCAGTACTTC.

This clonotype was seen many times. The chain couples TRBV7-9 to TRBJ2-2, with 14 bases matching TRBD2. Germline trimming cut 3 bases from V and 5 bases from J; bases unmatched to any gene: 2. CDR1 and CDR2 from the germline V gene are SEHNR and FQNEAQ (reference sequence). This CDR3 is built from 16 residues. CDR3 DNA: TGTGCCAGCAGCTTGGGACTAGCGGGAGCAACCGGGGAGCTGTTTTTT. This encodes CASSLGLAGATGELFF.

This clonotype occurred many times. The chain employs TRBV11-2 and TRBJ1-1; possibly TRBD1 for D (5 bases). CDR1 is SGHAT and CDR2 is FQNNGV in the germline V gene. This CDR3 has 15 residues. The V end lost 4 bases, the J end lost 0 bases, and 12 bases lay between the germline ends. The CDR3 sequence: CASSSSRTMNTEAFF. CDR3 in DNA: TGTGCCAGCAGCTCCTCCAGGACAATGAACACTGAAGCTTTCTTT. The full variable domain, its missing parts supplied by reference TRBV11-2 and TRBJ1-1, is EAGVAQSPRYKIIEKRQSVAFWCNPISGHATLYWYQQILGQGPKLLIQFQNNGVVDDSQLPKDRFSAERLKGVDSTLKIQPAKLEDSAVYLCASSSSRTMNTEAFFGQGTRLTVV.

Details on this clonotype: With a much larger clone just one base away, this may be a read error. CDR3 nucleotide sequence: TGTCCCAGCAGTATACGGACAGGGCGGGGATCACCCCTCCACTTT. Translation: CPSSIRTGRGSPLHF. The chain recombines TRBV28 with TRBJ1-6; 8 nucleotides line up with TRBD1. Germline V gene sequence: CDR1 MDHEN, CDR2 SYDVKM. CDR3 size: 15 residues.

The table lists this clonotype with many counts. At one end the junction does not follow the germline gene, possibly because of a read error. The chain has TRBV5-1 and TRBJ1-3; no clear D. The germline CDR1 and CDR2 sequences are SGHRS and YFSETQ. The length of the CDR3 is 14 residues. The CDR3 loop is CASSLERAGNTIYF. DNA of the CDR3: TGTGCCAGCAGCTTGGAGCGGGCAGGAAACACCATATATTTT. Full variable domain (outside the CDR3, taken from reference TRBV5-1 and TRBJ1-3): KAGVTQTPRYLIKTRGQQVTLSCSPISGHRSVSWYQQTPGQGLQFLFEYFSETQRNKGNFPGRFSGRQFSNSRSEMNVSTLELGDSALYLCASSLERAGNTIYFGEGSWLTVV.

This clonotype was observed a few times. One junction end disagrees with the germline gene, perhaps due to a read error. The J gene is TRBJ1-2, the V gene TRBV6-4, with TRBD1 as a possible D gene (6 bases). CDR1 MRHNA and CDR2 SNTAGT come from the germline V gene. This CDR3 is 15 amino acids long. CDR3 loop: CAGSYFGGSNYGYTF. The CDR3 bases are TGTGCCGGCAGTTACTTTGGGGGCTCTAACTATGGCTACACCTTC.

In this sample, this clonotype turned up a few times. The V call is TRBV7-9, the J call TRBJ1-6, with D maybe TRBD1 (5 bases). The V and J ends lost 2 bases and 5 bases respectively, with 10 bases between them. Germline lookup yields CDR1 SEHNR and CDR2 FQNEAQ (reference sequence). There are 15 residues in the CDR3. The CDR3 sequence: CASSLPGFDNSPLHF. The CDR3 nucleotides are TGTGCCAGCAGCTTACCAGGGTTCGATAATTCACCCCTCCACTTT.

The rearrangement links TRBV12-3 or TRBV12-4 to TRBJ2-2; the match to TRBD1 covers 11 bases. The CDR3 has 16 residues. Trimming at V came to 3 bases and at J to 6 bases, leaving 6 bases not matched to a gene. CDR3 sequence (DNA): TGTGCCAGCAGTTTGCGGGACAGGGGGTGGGCCGGGGAGCTGTTTTTT. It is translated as CASSLRDRGWAGELFF.

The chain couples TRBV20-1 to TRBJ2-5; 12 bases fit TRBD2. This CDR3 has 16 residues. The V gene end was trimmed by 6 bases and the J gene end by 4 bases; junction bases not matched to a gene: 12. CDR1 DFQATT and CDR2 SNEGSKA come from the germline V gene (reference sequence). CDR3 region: CSAGGLAGGPGETQYF. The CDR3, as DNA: TGCAGTGCAGGGGGGCTAGCGGGAGGGCCGGGAGAGACCCAGTACTTC.

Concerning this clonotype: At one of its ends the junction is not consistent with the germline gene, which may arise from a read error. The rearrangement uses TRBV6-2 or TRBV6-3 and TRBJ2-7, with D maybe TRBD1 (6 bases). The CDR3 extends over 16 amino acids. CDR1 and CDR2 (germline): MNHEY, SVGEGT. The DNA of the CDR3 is TGTGCCAACAGTTACTCAACAGGGCAAAGCGCCTCCGAGCAGTACTTC. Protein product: CANSYSTGQSASEQYF.

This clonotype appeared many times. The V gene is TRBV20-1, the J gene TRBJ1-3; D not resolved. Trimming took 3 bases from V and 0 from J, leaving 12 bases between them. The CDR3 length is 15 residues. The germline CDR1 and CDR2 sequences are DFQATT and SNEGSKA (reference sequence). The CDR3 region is CSASVGPNSGNTIYF. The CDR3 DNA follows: TGCAGTGCTAGTGTCGGACCGAACTCTGGAAACACCATATATTTT.

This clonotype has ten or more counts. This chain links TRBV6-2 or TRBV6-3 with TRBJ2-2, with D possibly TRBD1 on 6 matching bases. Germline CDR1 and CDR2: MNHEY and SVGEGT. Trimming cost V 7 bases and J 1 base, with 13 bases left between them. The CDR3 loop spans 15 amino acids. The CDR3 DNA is TGTGCCAGCATCCCCGGGACAAAGAACACCGGGGAGCTGTTTTTT. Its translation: CASIPGTKNTGELFF.

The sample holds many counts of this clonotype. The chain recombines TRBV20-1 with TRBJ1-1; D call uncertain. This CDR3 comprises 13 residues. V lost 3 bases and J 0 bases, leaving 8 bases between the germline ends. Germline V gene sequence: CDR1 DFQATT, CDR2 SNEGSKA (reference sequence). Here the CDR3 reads CSARFGLNTEAFF. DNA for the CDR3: TGCAGTGCTAGGTTTGGGTTGAACACTGAAGCTTTCTTT.

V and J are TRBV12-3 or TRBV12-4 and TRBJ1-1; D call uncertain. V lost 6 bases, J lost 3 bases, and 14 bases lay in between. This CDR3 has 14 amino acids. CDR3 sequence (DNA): TGTGCCAGCAGCCACGCATATAAGGACACTGAAGCTTTCTTT. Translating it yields CASSHAYKDTEAFF.

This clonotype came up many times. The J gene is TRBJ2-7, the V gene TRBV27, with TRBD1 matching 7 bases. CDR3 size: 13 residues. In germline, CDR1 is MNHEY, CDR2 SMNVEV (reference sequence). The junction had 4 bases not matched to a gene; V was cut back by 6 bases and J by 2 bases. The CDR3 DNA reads TGTGCCAGCAGCCGACAGGGTACCTACGAGCAGTACTTC. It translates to CASSRQGTYEQYF.

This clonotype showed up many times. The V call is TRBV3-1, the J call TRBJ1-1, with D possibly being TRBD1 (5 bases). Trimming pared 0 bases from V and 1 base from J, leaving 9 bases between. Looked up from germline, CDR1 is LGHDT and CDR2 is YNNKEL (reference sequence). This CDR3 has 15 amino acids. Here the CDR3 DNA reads TGTGCCAGCAGCCAAGATTGGGACGCGAACACTGAAGCTTTCTTT. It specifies CASSQDWDANTEAFF.